These T cell receptor beta chains were read from a single sample in a study of blood T cell repertoires in COVID-19. Repertoires were generated with immunoSEQ multiplex PCR, while TCRdb's copy carries only in-frame clones and drops some. The sample shows under 95,000 clones, roughly 89% of them seen only once. Sequenced: peripheral blood. The source of these receptors is a man in his sixties with acute or convalescent COVID-19. The CDR3 runs from the conserved cysteine through the conserved F or W. Each record gives: D gene, V gene, J gene, clone size, CDR3 protein, CDR3 DNA. D genes are given only for firm matches. A row's size may be missing; if present it is once, few, many or a size class.

TRBD1	TRBV4-3	TRBJ1-2	.	CASSHSDRAPYGYTF	TGCGCCAGCAGCCACTCTGACAGGGCCCCCTATGGCTACACCTTC
.	TRBV29-1	TRBJ1-2	few	CSVEATAAGYTF	TGCAGCGTTGAGGCGACAGCCGCCGGCTACACCTTC
.	TRBV21-1	TRBJ2-1	.	CASSTGTKLGNEQFF	TGTGCCAGCAGCACCGGGACTAAGTTGGGCAATGAGCAGTTCTTC
.	TRBV10-1	TRBJ1-5	.	CASSPGGNQPQHF	TGCGCCAGCAGCCCGGGGGGCAATCAGCCCCAGCATTTT
.	TRBV12-3/TRBV12-4	TRBJ1-1	once	CASSLSVNTEAFF	TGTGCCAGCAGTTTATCCGTGAACACTGAAGCTTTCTTT
.	TRBV18	TRBJ1-5	.	CASSPGAGISNQPQHF	TGTGCCAGCTCACCAGGGGCAGGAATCAGCAATCAGCCCCAGCATTTT
TRBD1	TRBV19	TRBJ1-2	.	CASSIVSGQLYGYTF	TGTGCCAGTAGTATTGTGTCGGGACAGCTCTATGGCTACACCTTC
.	TRBV4-3	TRBJ1-1	.	CASSQGGVGAFF	TGCGCCAGCAGCCAAGGGGGAGTTGGAGCTTTCTTT
TRBD1	TRBV19	TRBJ2-1	.	CASKDRATYNEQFF	TGTGCCAGTAAAGACAGGGCTACCTACAATGAGCAGTTCTTC
.	TRBV11-2	TRBJ1-2	few	CASSPQPQTGYYGYTF	TGTGCCAGCAGTCCTCAACCTCAGACAGGCTACTATGGCTACACCTTC
TRBD1	TRBV7-2	TRBJ2-7	.	CASSLAGQVGEQYF	TGTGCCAGCAGCTTAGCGGGACAGGTTGGCGAGCAGTACTTC
.	TRBV6-5	TRBJ1-4	.	CASSYQAFDEKLFF	TGTGCCAGCAGTTACCAGGCCTTTGATGAAAAACTGTTTTTT
.	TRBV3-1/TRBV3-2	TRBJ1-5	.	CASSQDRVPQPQHF	TGTGCCAGCAGCCAAGATCGGGTCCCACAGCCCCAGCATTTT
TRBD2	TRBV7-8	TRBJ2-7	.	CASSNLLAGGSYEQYF	TGTGCCAGCAGCAACCTTCTAGCGGGGGGTTCCTACGAGCAGTACTTC
.	TRBV19	TRBJ2-2	.	CASTPSPNTGELFF	TGTGCCAGTACCCCTAGCCCGAACACCGGGGAGCTGTTTTTT
.	TRBV7-8	TRBJ1-2	.	CASSSGSWGYGYTF	TGTGCCAGCAGCTCGGGGTCCTGGGGATATGGCTACACCTTC
TRBD1	TRBV9	TRBJ1-2	.	CASSPRTGDGYTF	TGTGCCAGCAGCCCCCGGACAGGGGACGGCTACACCTTC
TRBD1	TRBV9	TRBJ2-1	.	CASRATGGINNEQFF	TGTGCCAGCAGAGCTACAGGGGGAATTAACAATGAGCAGTTCTTC
.	TRBV6-2/TRBV6-3	TRBJ2-7	once	CASSSPVRGHEQYF	TGTGCCAGCAGTTCTCCGGTTCGAGGTCACGAGCAGTACTTC
TRBD2	TRBV24-1	TRBJ2-3	.	CATSDSSGLAGRDTQYF	TGTGCCACCAGTGATTCGTCGGGACTAGCGGGGCGAGATACGCAGTATTTT
TRBD1	TRBV6-5	TRBJ1-5	.	CASNSGQGSNQPQHF	TGTGCCAGCAACTCGGGACAGGGAAGCAATCAGCCCCAGCATTTT
.	TRBV3-1/TRBV3-2	TRBJ1-1	.	CASSQGGDTEAFF	TGTGCCAGCAGCCAGGGCGGGGACACTGAAGCTTTCTTT
.	TRBV4-1	TRBJ1-1	.	CASSHSPRGANTEAFF	TGCGCCAGCAGCCATTCTCCTCGGGGGGCAAACACTGAAGCTTTCTTT
.	TRBV5-4	TRBJ2-1	once	CASSPGQGSINEQFF	TGTGCCAGCAGCCCCGGGCAGGGGAGCATCAATGAGCAGTTCTTC
.	TRBV18	TRBJ1-2	.	CASSPPPGHGDYGYTF	TGTGCCAGCTCACCGCCCCCGGGACACGGGGACTATGGCTACACCTTC
TRBD1	TRBV19	TRBJ1-2	.	CASSIVKTNRGTNYGYTF	TGTGCCAGTAGTATAGTTAAGACGAACAGGGGAACCAACTATGGCTACACCTTC
TRBD2	TRBV5-4	TRBJ2-3	.	CASSLVGREDTQYF	TGTGCCAGCAGCTTAGTGGGGAGGGAAGATACGCAGTATTTT
TRBD1	TRBV10-3	TRBJ1-1	.	CAISITGGQPEAFF	TGTGCCATCAGTATAACAGGGGGACAACCTGAAGCTTTCTTT
.	TRBV6-5	TRBJ2-7	.	CASRPPGGQSYEQYF	TGTGCCAGCAGGCCCCCCGGGGGGCAATCCTACGAGCAGTACTTC
.	TRBV28	TRBJ1-6	.	CASRTGGNNSPLHF	TGTGCCAGCAGGACGGGGGGAAATAATTCACCCCTCCACTTT
.	TRBV5-1	TRBJ1-6	.	CASSSAAGGSSYNSPLHF	TGCGCCAGCAGCTCGGCGGCGGGGGGTAGCTCCTATAATTCACCCCTCCACTTT
TRBD1	TRBV25-1	TRBJ1-3	.	CASNPGGKTSGNTIYF	TGTGCCAGCAACCCAGGGGGGAAAACCTCTGGAAACACCATATATTTT
.	TRBV5-4	TRBJ1-2	few	CASSLAPANYGYTF	TGTGCCAGCAGCTTGGCGCCAGCTAACTATGGCTACACCTTC
.	TRBV6-6	TRBJ2-1	.	CASSYGPNNEQFF	TGTGCCAGCAGTTACGGCCCCAACAATGAGCAGTTCTTC
.	TRBV20-1	TRBJ1-1	once	CSASWPGQGTEAFF	TGCAGTGCTAGTTGGCCAGGCCAGGGGACTGAAGCTTTCTTT
.	TRBV23-1	TRBJ1-5	.	CASSPQQDSNQPQHF	TGCGCCAGCAGCCCCCAACAGGATAGCAATCAGCCCCAGCATTTT
TRBD1	TRBV29-1	TRBJ1-6	few	CSVVTGQRGSPLHF	TGCAGCGTCGTGACAGGGCAACGGGGGTCACCCCTCCACTTT
TRBD1	TRBV6-6	TRBJ1-1	.	CASSLGQGRETEAFF	TGTGCCAGCAGTTTGGGACAGGGGAGGGAGACTGAAGCTTTCTTT
TRBD1	TRBV10-3	TRBJ1-1	.	CAISKYQGANTEAFF	TGTGCCATCAGTAAATATCAGGGGGCGAACACTGAAGCTTTCTTT
TRBD1	TRBV7-8	TRBJ1-6	once	CASSLVAQGALHF	TGTGCCAGCAGCTTAGTGGCCCAGGGGGCACTCCACTTT
.	TRBV30	TRBJ1-2	.	CAWNAASNYGYTF	TGTGCCTGGAACGCCGCCAGTAACTATGGCTACACCTTC
.	TRBV9	TRBJ2-2	.	CASSAFDTGELFF	TGTGCCAGCAGCGCCTTTGACACCGGGGAGCTGTTTTTT
.	TRBV30	TRBJ2-7	.	CAWSPEGWKVYYEQYF	TGTGCCTGGAGTCCGGAGGGTTGGAAAGTTTACTACGAGCAGTACTTC